Detailed here is one T cell receptor beta chain. Its cognate antigen is unknown. The V segment lost 0 bases and the J segment 4 bases; nucleotides outside the gene matches: 13. The CDR3 extends over 19 amino acids. Germline V lookup: CDR1 LGHNA, CDR2 YNFKEQ. This record belongs to a study of human versus mouse CDR3 diversity and MHC coevolution. Study-wide results and caveats: On average, humans showed more CDR3 deletions and insertions than mice.

Sequenced by immunoSEQ multiplex PCR; TCRdb stores in-frame clones only, minus some. Of about 77,000 clones in the sample, 92% were seen once. Sequencing used naive CD4+ T cells from blood. Subset given: CD45RO-negative CD62L-positive naive CD4 T cells. V is TRBV4-2 and J is TRBJ2-5, with 11 bases that match TRBD2. The source is a person aged 30-69 years in good health. CDR3 loop: CASSQDMLAGGPSPETQYF. The CDR3 DNA reads as TGTGCCAGCAGCCAAGACATGTTAGCGGGAGGGCCGAGTCCAGAGACCCAGTACTTC.